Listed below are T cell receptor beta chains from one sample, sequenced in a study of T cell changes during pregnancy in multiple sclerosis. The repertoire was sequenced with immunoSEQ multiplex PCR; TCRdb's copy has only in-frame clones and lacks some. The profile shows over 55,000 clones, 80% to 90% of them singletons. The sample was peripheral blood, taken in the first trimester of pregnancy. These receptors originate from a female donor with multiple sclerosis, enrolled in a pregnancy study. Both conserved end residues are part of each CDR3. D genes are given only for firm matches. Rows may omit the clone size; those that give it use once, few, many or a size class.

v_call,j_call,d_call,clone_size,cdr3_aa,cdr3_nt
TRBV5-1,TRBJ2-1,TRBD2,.,CASSLPSGRMSYNEQFF,TGCGCCAGCAGCTTGCCCAGCGGGAGAATGTCCTACAATGAGCAGTTCTTC
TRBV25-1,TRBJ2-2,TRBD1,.,CASSELGTGYTGELFF,TGTGCCAGCAGTGAATTAGGGACAGGGTACACCGGGGAGCTGTTTTTT
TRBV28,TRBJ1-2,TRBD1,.,CASSPPTGADGYTF,TGTGCCAGCAGTCCTCCGACAGGGGCGGATGGCTACACCTTC
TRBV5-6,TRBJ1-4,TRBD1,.,CASSPTGVDEKLFF,TGTGCCAGCAGCCCGACAGGGGTCGATGAAAAACTGTTTTTT
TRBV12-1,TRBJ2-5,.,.,CASSPGFRTARQETQYF,TGTGCCAGCAGTCCCGGGTTTCGGACAGCCAGACAAGAGACCCAGTACTTC
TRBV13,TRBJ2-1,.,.,CASSSRINNEQFF,TGTGCCAGCAGCTCCAGGATAAACAATGAGCAGTTCTTC
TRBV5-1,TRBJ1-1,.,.,CASSFFYHQGTNTEAFF,TGCGCCAGCAGCTTTTTTTACCATCAGGGGACGAACACTGAAGCTTTCTTT
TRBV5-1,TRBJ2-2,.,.,CASSSTGSSRPRGELFF,TGCGCCAGCAGCTCTACAGGGTCTAGTCGCCCCCGCGGGGAGCTGTTTTTT
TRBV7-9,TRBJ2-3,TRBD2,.,CASSFTSGRGTDTQYF,TGTGCCAGCAGCTTCACTAGCGGGAGGGGCACAGATACGCAGTATTTT
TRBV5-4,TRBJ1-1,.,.,CASSLAGKNTEAFF,TGTGCCAGCAGCTTAGCAGGGAAGAACACTGAAGCTTTCTTT
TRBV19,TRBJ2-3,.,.,CASSTPTGPSTDTQYF,TGTGCCAGTAGTACCCCCACAGGTCCTAGCACAGATACGCAGTATTTT
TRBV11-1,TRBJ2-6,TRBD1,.,CASRTTGADSGANVLTF,TGTGCCAGCAGAACCACAGGGGCGGACTCTGGGGCCAACGTCCTGACTTTC
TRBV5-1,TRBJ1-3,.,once,CASRREAGNTIYF,TGCGCCAGCCGCAGGGAGGCTGGAAACACCATATATTTT
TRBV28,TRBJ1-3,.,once,CASSLGRGSGNTIYF,TGTGCCAGCAGTTTAGGGAGAGGCTCTGGAAACACCATATATTTT
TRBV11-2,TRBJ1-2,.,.,CASSLGGRGYTF,TGTGCCAGCAGCTTAGGGGGCCGTGGCTACACCTTC
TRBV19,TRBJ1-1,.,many,CASSTMGGGNEAFF,TGTGCCAGTAGTACCATGGGGGGTGGTAATGAAGCTTTCTTT
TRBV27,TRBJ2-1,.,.,CASSPIMSSYNEQFF,TGTGCCAGCAGCCCTATCATGAGCTCCTACAATGAGCAGTTCTTC
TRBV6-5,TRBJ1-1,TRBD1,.,CASSRPGTGNTEAFF,TGTGCCAGCAGTCGCCCCGGGACAGGGAACACTGAAGCTTTCTTT
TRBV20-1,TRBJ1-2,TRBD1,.,CSADRVDGYTF,TGCAGTGCGGACAGGGTGGACGGCTACACCTTC
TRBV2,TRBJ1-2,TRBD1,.,CASSGDGTAYGYTF,TGTGCCAGCAGTGGGGATGGGACAGCCTATGGCTACACCTTC
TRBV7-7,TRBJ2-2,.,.,CASSFDQRGELFF,TGTGCCAGCAGCTTTGACCAGCGCGGGGAGCTGTTTTTT
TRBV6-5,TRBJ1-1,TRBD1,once,CASSGTGPDTEAFF,TGTGCCAGCAGTGGGACAGGGCCGGACACTGAAGCTTTCTTT
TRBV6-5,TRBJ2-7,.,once,CASKYNSGYEQYF,TGTGCCAGCAAGTATAATTCGGGCTACGAGCAGTACTTC
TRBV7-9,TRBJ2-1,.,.,CASSSGQYNEQFF,TGTGCCAGCAGCTCCGGACAGTACAATGAGCAGTTCTTC
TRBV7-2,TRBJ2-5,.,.,CASRHGGRVEWETQYF,TGTGCCAGCAGGCACGGGGGAAGGGTGGAATGGGAGACCCAGTACTTC